This TCR beta chain was sequenced in a study of OX40 agonist ivuxolimab in advanced cancers. Overall study context: Patients were given ivuxolimab, an antibody that agonizes OX40 (CD134). Those enrolled were about 80% male, with a mean age of around 57 years and ages from roughly 23 to 80.

CDR1 is MNHNS and CDR2 is SASEGT in the germline V gene. V shed 5 bases and J 4 bases; nucleotides not matched to a gene: 5. The CDR3 runs 14 residues. The protocol was immunoSEQ multiplex PCR, while the TCRdb copy is restricted to in-frame clones and leaves out a portion. The sample carries 70,000 to 90,000 clones, 75% to 90% recorded once. Here the sequenced sample was CD4+ or CD8+ T cells sorted from blood, taken in a trial of the OX40 agonist ivuxolimab. The rearrangement uses TRBV6-1 and TRBJ2-1, with 7 positions matching TRBD1. The source is an adult with an advanced solid tumor such as melanoma, head and neck, liver or kidney cancer. This CDR3 is CASSIQGEYNEQFF. The DNA for the CDR3 is TGTGCCAGCAGTATTCAGGGGGAGTACAATGAGCAGTTCTTC.